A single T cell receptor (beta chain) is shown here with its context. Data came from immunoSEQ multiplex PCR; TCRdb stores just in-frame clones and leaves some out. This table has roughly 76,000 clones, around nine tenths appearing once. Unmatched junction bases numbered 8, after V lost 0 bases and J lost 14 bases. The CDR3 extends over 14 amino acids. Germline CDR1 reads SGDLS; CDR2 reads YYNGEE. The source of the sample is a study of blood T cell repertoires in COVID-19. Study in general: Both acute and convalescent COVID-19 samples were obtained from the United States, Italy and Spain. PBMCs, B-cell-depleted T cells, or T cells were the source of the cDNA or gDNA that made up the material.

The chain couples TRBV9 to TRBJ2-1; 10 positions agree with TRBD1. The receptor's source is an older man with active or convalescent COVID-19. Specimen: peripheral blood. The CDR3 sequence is CASSVVDRGEVKFF. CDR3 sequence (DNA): TGTGCCAGCAGCGTAGTGGACAGGGGGGAGGTCAAGTTCTTC.